Each of the 29 T cell receptor beta chains below was sequenced from the same sample in a study of blood T cell repertoires in COVID-19. Libraries were prepared by immunoSEQ multiplex PCR; TCRdb keeps only in-frame clonotypes and omits some of them. The table shows 95,000 to 150,000 clones, with 85% occurring only once. Material for sequencing was peripheral blood. Receptors were obtained from a man at least 80 years old with active or convalescent COVID-19.

V and J are TRBV5-1 and TRBJ1-1; 9 positions agree with TRBD1. V lost 3 bases, J lost 5 bases, and 5 bases stayed unmatched. The CDR3 extends over 14 amino acids. The germline V gene has CDR1 SGHRS and CDR2 YFSETQ. CDR3 coding DNA: TGCGCCAGCAGCTGGACCGGGACAGGGACTGAAGCTTTCTTT. Its protein is CASSWTGTGTEAFF.

The chain couples TRBV3-1 (or the pseudogene TRBV3-2) to TRBJ1-4; D possibly corresponds to TRBD1 (6 bases). The germline V gene encodes CDR1 LGHDT and CDR2 YNNKEL (reference sequence). The V end lost 10 bases, the J end lost 2 bases, and 11 bases lay between the germline ends. CDR3 length: 13 residues. The CDR3 here is CATGGRTNEKLFF. The CDR3 region has the DNA TGTGCCACCGGGGGGCGGACTAATGAAAAACTGTTTTTT.

This clone was detected only a few times. V is TRBV19 and J is TRBJ1-6, with a possible D match to TRBD1 (5 bases). The CDR3 has 15 amino acids. V was trimmed by 3 bases and J by 10 bases, leaving 16 bases between them. Germline CDR1 and CDR2: LNHDA and SQIVND (reference sequence). Written as DNA, the CDR3 is TGTGCCAGTAGTATCGGCCAGGGCATAAGCTCACCCCTCCACTTT. Its translation is CASSIGQGISSPLHF.

This clone has more than one count but fewer than ten. The chain couples TRBV20-1 to TRBJ2-3; 12 nucleotides match TRBD2. This CDR3 comprises 15 residues. Germline loops: CDR1 DFQATT, CDR2 SNEGSKA (reference sequence). J gave up 5 bases and V 3 bases, and 6 bases lay outside the gene matches. The CDR3 DNA reads TGCAGTGCTAGTACTAGCGGGAGGAGGAGAGATACGCAGTATTTT. It yields the protein CSASTSGRRRDTQYF.

CDR3 loop: CASSLGLLAKNIQYF. CDR3 bases: TGTGCCAGCAGCTTGGGTCTTCTAGCCAAAAACATTCAGTACTTC. The chain links TRBV5-4 to TRBJ2-4; D is undetermined. The germline CDR1 and CDR2 sequences are SGHNT and YYREEE (reference sequence). CDR3 size: 15 residues. V was clipped by 0 bases and J by 0 bases, with 7 bases between them.

This clone came up a few times. The chain's CDR3 is CASSQGQNQPQHF. The DNA for the CDR3 is TGTGCCAGCAGCCAGGGGCAGAATCAGCCCCAGCATTTT. The V gene is TRBV3-1 (or the pseudogene TRBV3-2), the J gene TRBJ1-5, with TRBD1 as a possible D gene (5 bases). The CDR3 is 13 residues long. V was cut by 3 bases and J by 4 bases, with 7 bases left in between. Germline V gives CDR1 LGHDT, CDR2 YNNKEL (reference sequence).

CDR3 DNA sequence: TGTGCCAGCAGCGTAGGGACTACCAGAGAGACCCAGTACTTC. It encodes CASSVGTTRETQYF. The chain employs TRBV9 and TRBJ2-5; possibly TRBD2 for D (6 bases). V was clipped by 0 bases and J by 4 bases, with 10 bases between them. Germline V gene sequence: CDR1 SGDLS, CDR2 YYNGEE. The CDR3 length is 14 residues.

V and J are TRBV4-1 and TRBJ2-7; 8 nucleotides align to TRBD1. The CDR3 loop spans 16 amino acids. Trimming took 0 bases from V and 3 from J; bases not matched to a gene: 7. Germline values: CDR1 MGHRA, CDR2 YSYEKL. The CDR3 here is CASSQDRGTGDYEQYF. The DNA for the CDR3 is TGCGCCAGCAGCCAAGATAGGGGGACAGGAGACTACGAGCAGTACTTC.

This chain joins TRBV7-9 and TRBJ1-4; D gene ambiguous. V was pared by 4 bases and J by 5 bases, with 8 bases between. From germline, CDR1 is SEHNR and CDR2 FQNEAQ (reference sequence). This CDR3 region has 13 residues. The CDR3 reads CASSSTPNEKLFF. As DNA, the CDR3 is TGTGCCAGCAGCTCGACACCGAATGAAAAACTGTTTTTT.

This clone has a handful of counts. This rearrangement joins TRBV28 to TRBJ1-5; tentatively, D is TRBD1 (6 bases). The CDR3 totals 17 residues. CDR1 is MDHEN and CDR2 is SYDVKM in the germline V gene. V lost 7 bases, J lost 4 bases, and 23 bases lay in between. CDR3 in DNA: TGTGCCAGCAAACTCATGGGGGGGCGGCTCCTAAATCAGCCCCAGCATTTT. Its translation is CASKLMGGRLLNQPQHF.

This chain's CDR3 is CASRAINSPLHF. As DNA, the CDR3 is TGTGCCAGCAGGGCAATAAATTCACCCCTCCACTTT. This chain connects TRBV27 to TRBJ1-6; D call uncertain. CDR1 is MNHEY and CDR2 is SMNVEV in the germline V gene (reference sequence). V shed 6 bases and J shed 7 bases, with 7 bases lying between them. The CDR3 loop spans 12 amino acids.

This chain connects TRBV19 to TRBJ1-5, with 7 nucleotides matching TRBD1. Trimming at V came to 6 bases and at J to 3 bases, leaving 8 bases not matched to a gene. The length of the CDR3 is 15 residues. Germline loops: CDR1 LNHDA, CDR2 SQIVND (reference sequence). This CDR3 is CASRLLQGNNQPQHF. The CDR3 DNA reads TGTGCCAGTAGGTTACTACAGGGGAACAATCAGCCCCAGCATTTT.

The chain has TRBV3-1 (or the pseudogene TRBV3-2) and TRBJ2-7; TRBD1 matches 8 bases. The germline CDR1 and CDR2 sequences are LGHDT and YNNKEL (reference sequence). This CDR3 spans 17 amino acids. Germline trimming cut 5 bases from V and 0 bases from J; bases unmatched to any gene: 12. The CDR3: CASSLSAGGLSSYEQYF. The CDR3, as DNA: TGTGCCAGCAGCTTATCGGCAGGGGGCTTGAGCTCCTACGAGCAGTACTTC.

This clone came up a few times. As DNA, the CDR3 is TGTGCCACCCAGACAGGGGGTGTCAATGAGCAGTTCTTC. It specifies CATQTGGVNEQFF. The chain links TRBV24-1 to TRBJ2-1; 9 bases map to TRBD1. The CDR3 runs 13 residues. The V segment lost 9 bases and the J segment 6 bases; nucleotides outside the gene matches: 5. The germline V gene encodes CDR1 KGHDR and CDR2 SFDVKD.

The V call is TRBV5-1, the J call TRBJ2-5, with D unresolved. Trimming removed 2 bases from V and 5 bases from J, with 10 bases in between. This CDR3 has 13 residues. Germline lookup yields CDR1 SGHRS and CDR2 YFSETQ. CDR3 nucleotides: TGCGCCAGCAGCTTCCGTTCCGGTGAGACCCAGTACTTC. The encoded protein is CASSFRSGETQYF.

The chain recombines TRBV12-3 or TRBV12-4 with TRBJ1-5, with D unclear. There are 13 residues in the CDR3. V gave up 6 bases and J gave up 2 bases, with 8 bases separating them. CDR3: CASSVGGNQPQHF. The CDR3 DNA reads TGTGCCAGCAGCGTCGGTGGCAATCAGCCCCAGCATTTT.

The V gene is TRBV5-1, the J gene TRBJ1-1; D call uncertain. V was cut by 0 bases and J by 6 bases, with 9 bases left in between. Per the germline V gene, CDR1 is SGHRS and CDR2 is YFSETQ. The CDR3 contains 13 residues. CDR3 sequence reads: CASSLEGAPEAFF. The CDR3 nucleotides read TGCGCCAGCAGCTTGGAGGGAGCTCCTGAAGCTTTCTTT.

The chain employs TRBV19 and TRBJ2-2; 16 nucleotides agree with TRBD2. Trimming removed 3 bases from V and 10 bases from J; junction bases left unmatched: 5. The germline gives CDR1 LNHDA, CDR2 SQIVND (reference sequence). The CDR3 loop spans 16 amino acids. Written as DNA, the CDR3 is TGTGCCAGTAGTATCGGGACTAGCGGGAGGGCCGAGGAGCTGTTTTTT. Protein product: CASSIGTSGRAEELFF.

The chain links TRBV5-4 to TRBJ2-3; 12 bases map to TRBD2. Germline V gene data show CDR1 as SGHNT and CDR2 as YYREEE (reference sequence). The CDR3 loop spans 19 amino acids. Trimming took 4 bases from V and 1 from J; bases not matched to a gene: 13. The CDR3 DNA reads TGTGCCAGCAGCCGGGGGGCTAGCGGGGGGGCAGCTGGCACAGATACGCAGTATTTT. Translating gives CASSRGASGGAAGTDTQYF.

The rearrangement links TRBV27 to TRBJ2-7, with D possibly being TRBD2 (6 bases). CDR1 is MNHEY and CDR2 is SMNVEV in the germline V gene (reference sequence). The CDR3 contains 16 residues. V lost 6 bases, J lost 0 bases, and 18 bases lay in between. CDR3 in amino acids: CASRGRARGISYEQYF. The CDR3 coding sequence is TGTGCCAGCAGAGGGCGAGCGCGGGGCATCTCCTACGAGCAGTACTTC.

The gene calls are TRBV6-5 and TRBJ1-4; D gene unclear. CDR3 size: 15 residues. Germline-derived CDR1 and CDR2 are MNHEY and SVGAGI. Trimming shortened V by 0 bases and J by 4 bases, and 9 bases separated the two germline ends. The CDR3 DNA follows: TGTGCCAGCAGTTACTCCGGGAATATTAATGAAAAACTGTTTTTT. Translating it yields CASSYSGNINEKLFF.

The rearrangement uses TRBV11-2 and TRBJ1-5; weak D call: TRBD1 (5 bases). CDR1 SGHAT and CDR2 FQNNGV come from the germline V gene. V lost 1 base and J lost 4, with 14 bases in between. The CDR3 covers 16 residues. In DNA form, the CDR3 reads TGTGCCAGCAGCTTAGGGTGGCGACAGATTAATCAGCCCCAGCATTTT. Encoded protein: CASSLGWRQINQPQHF.

This chain connects TRBV24-1 to TRBJ1-2; D may be TRBD1 (5 bases). V was cut by 4 bases and J by 4 bases, with 15 bases left in between. This CDR3 region has 15 residues. Germline CDR1 and CDR2: KGHDR and SFDVKD. In nucleotides, the CDR3 is TGTGCCACCAGTGACCGGAGGGGAGGCGGCTATGGCTACACCTTC. Protein sequence: CATSDRRGGGYGYTF.

The gene calls are TRBV14 and TRBJ2-7; TRBD1 matches 9 bases. The length of the CDR3 is 12 residues. Trimming cost V 2 bases and J 11 bases; bases outside gene matches: 4. The germline CDR1 and CDR2 sequences are SGHDN and FVKESK. DNA for the CDR3: TGTGCCAGCAGCCAAACACAGGGGGCTAAGTACTTC. This encodes CASSQTQGAKYF.

The rearrangement joins TRBV5-6 to TRBJ2-3, with 10 bases aligning to TRBD2. This CDR3 has 16 residues. V gave up 0 bases and J gave up 6 bases; unmatched junction bases: 7. Germline V CDR1 and CDR2: SGHDT, YYEEEE. The CDR3 nucleotides read TGTGCCAGCAGCTTGGCCACTAGCGGGGAGATGGATACGCAGTATTTT. It is translated as CASSLATSGEMDTQYF.

The chain combines TRBV15 with TRBJ2-7; 9 nucleotides agree with TRBD1. The V and J ends lost 1 base and 0 bases, in that order; junction bases with no gene match: 7. This CDR3 spans 17 amino acids. Germline-derived CDR1 and CDR2 are LNHNV and YYDKDF (reference sequence). Written as DNA, the CDR3 is TGTGCCACCAGCAGAGTTGGACAGGGGCCGATCTCCTACGAGCAGTACTTC. This sequence encodes CATSRVGQGPISYEQYF.

This rearrangement joins TRBV10-3 to TRBJ2-3; D unresolved. Trimming left V 2 bases short and J 4 bases short, with 13 bases between. The germline CDR1 and CDR2 sequences are ENHRY and SYGVKD. CDR3 length: 15 residues. CDR3 DNA: TGTGCCATCAGTGAGCCTTCCCGCACAGCAGATACGCAGTATTTT. It translates to CAISEPSRTADTQYF.

The chain carries TRBV4-2 and TRBJ2-3, with 8 bases lining up with TRBD1. The ends lost 0 bases at V and 2 bases at J; junction bases unmatched: 4. In germline, CDR1 is LGHNA, CDR2 YNFKEQ. This CDR3 has 16 amino acids. The CDR3 protein is CASSQERTGHTDTQYF. Written as DNA, the CDR3 is TGTGCCAGCAGCCAAGAGCGGACAGGGCACACAGATACGCAGTATTTT.

This chain connects TRBV19 to TRBJ2-3; 13 bases fit TRBD2. This CDR3 has 17 amino acids. The V and J ends lost 10 bases and 5 bases, in that order; junction bases with no gene match: 15. CDR1 and CDR2 from the germline V gene are LNHDA and SQIVND (reference sequence). The CDR3 sequence: CATRRPEGLAGLDTQYF. In DNA, the CDR3 is TGTGCCACTCGAAGACCTGAGGGACTAGCGGGACTAGATACGCAGTATTTT.